Detailed here is one TCR beta chain. The data were taken from a study of T cells in localized non-small cell lung cancer. Profiling relied on immunoSEQ multiplex PCR, and the TCRdb table lists in-frame clones only, not all of them. The sample lists 10,000 to 15,000 clones, about 84% seen once, with 20% to 25% in the top ten. This TCR came from a male donor aged 60 or over with stage I lung adenocarcinoma. The material was peripheral blood, obtained before any cancer treatment.

CDR3 sequence (DNA): TGTGCCAGCAGTACGGCGGCTCAGCCCCAGCATTTT. The encoded protein is CASSTAAQPQHF. The gene calls are TRBV28 and TRBJ1-5; D unclear. CDR1 is MDHEN and CDR2 is SYDVKM in the germline V gene. The CDR3 has 12 residues. Trimming removed 5 bases at V and 6 bases at J, with 8 bases between.